These 26 T cell receptor beta chains were sequenced from one sample in a study of Graves' ophthalmopathy and Graves' hyperthyroidism. For repertoire sequencing, the TCR beta CDR3 regions were amplified from RNA transcripts. RT-PCR in the first round used HTBI primers; a second-round multiplex PCR followed. TCRdb itself ran the multiplex PCR reads through MiXCR, one entry per CDR3 protein. The table has roughly 610,000 distinct CDR3 sequences, approximately 21% seen once; the top ten hold approximately 7.7%. Sequencing was performed on peripheral blood. All receptors derive from a woman between 18 and 29 years old with stable Graves' hyperthyroidism. Some clones in this sample may be carry-over from other donors' samples.

This clonotype turned up a few times. A read error may be the cause here, since a much bigger clone is one base away. The rearrangement links TRBV20-1 to TRBJ2-4; D is unclear. Germline V lookup: CDR1 DFQATT, CDR2 SNEGSKA (reference sequence). The length of the CDR3 is 11 residues. CDR3 amino acids: CSAGEKNIKYF. DNA for the CDR3: TGCAGTGCTGGAGAAAAAAACATTAAGTACTTC.

Ten or more counts support this clonotype. This sequence joins TRBV12-3 or TRBV12-4 and TRBJ1-1; D is unresolved. V lost 3 bases and J lost 8, with 13 bases in between. The CDR3 is 13 residues long. The CDR3 nucleotides read TGTGCCAGCAGTTTCACGTCCACTGGAGAAGCTTTCTTT. Translation: CASSFTSTGEAFF.

This clonotype has at least ten counts. The V and J genes are TRBV13 and TRBJ1-1, with 11 positions matching TRBD1. Germline loops: CDR1 PRHDT, CDR2 FYEKMQ (reference sequence). The V and J ends lost 4 bases and 5 bases, in that order; junction bases with no gene match: 6. The CDR3 has 15 residues. The CDR3 DNA is TGTGCCAGCAGCTCCTCCGGGACAGGGGGGACTGAAGCTTTCTTT. Its protein is CASSSSGTGGTEAFF.

The chain employs TRBV12-3 or TRBV12-4 and TRBJ1-1, with D hard to call. The CDR3 contains 11 residues. V lost 5 bases to trimming and J lost 10 bases, with 11 bases between them. CDR3 loop: CASSLGPGAFF. CDR3 in DNA: TGTGCCAGCAGTCTCGGGCCCGGAGCTTTCTTT.

In this sample, this clonotype turned up many times. This chain uses TRBV29-1 with TRBJ1-2; 8 bases match TRBD1. V lost 7 bases and J lost 4; bases outside the gene matches: 11. Germline-derived CDR1 and CDR2 are SQVTM and ANQGSEA. The CDR3 consists of 14 residues. The CDR3 spells CSAEDRVTRYGYTF. The CDR3 DNA sequence: TGCAGCGCTGAGGACAGGGTGACGCGCTATGGCTACACCTTC. The variable domain in full, with the rest retrieved from reference TRBV29-1 and TRBJ1-2, is SAVISQKPSRDICQRGTSLTIQCQVDSQVTMMFWYRQQPGQSLTLIATANQGSEATYESGFVIDKFPISRPNLTFSTLTVSNMSPEDSSIYLCSAEDRVTRYGYTFGSGTRLTVV.

This clonotype came up many times. This rearrangement joins TRBV6-2 or TRBV6-3 to TRBJ1-2; 8 nucleotides agree with TRBD1. The CDR3 covers 16 residues. Trimming at V came to 2 bases and at J to 4 bases, leaving 9 bases not matched to a gene. Germline CDR1 MNHEY, CDR2 SVGEGT. Here the CDR3 DNA reads TGTGCCAGCAGTTACCCCTCGACAGGGGTCCCCTATGGCTACACCTTC. As protein: CASSYPSTGVPYGYTF.

This clonotype showed up just a few times. The J gene is TRBJ1-1, the V gene TRBV30; D ambiguous. The CDR3 has 12 residues. Germline V lookup: CDR1 GTSNPN, CDR2 SVGIG (reference sequence). The V end lost 3 bases, the J end lost 6 bases, and 11 bases lay between the germline ends. The CDR3 DNA is TGTGCCTGGAGAAGACCAAAGCCTGAAGCTTTCTTT. It yields the protein CAWRRPKPEAFF.

In this sample, this clonotype turned up many times. The chain couples TRBV20-1 to TRBJ1-2, with D possibly being TRBD1 (5 bases). Germline V gene data show CDR1 as DFQATT and CDR2 as SNEGSKA (reference sequence). This CDR3 has 15 residues. Between the trimmed V and J ends, which lost 0 bases and 2 bases, there was a span of 13 bases. The CDR3 region has the DNA TGCAGTGCTAGAGATCCTGGCAGGGCGAACTATGGCTACACCTTC. Translation: CSARDPGRANYGYTF.

In its sample, this clonotype was seen many times. The rearrangement links TRBV7-3 to TRBJ2-2, with D unresolved. Germline values: CDR1 SGHTA, CDR2 FQGTGA. Trimming pared 6 bases from V and 1 base from J, leaving 9 bases between. This CDR3 has 14 residues. This CDR3 is CASSSKRNTGELFF. The CDR3 region has the DNA TGTGCCAGCAGTTCAAAGCGGAACACCGGGGAGCTGTTTTTT. The variable domain in full, with the rest retrieved from reference TRBV7-3 and TRBJ2-2, is GAGVSQTPSNKVTEKGKYVELRCDPISGHTALYWYRQSLGQGPEFLIYFQGTGAADDSGLPNDRFFAVRPEGSVSTLKIQRTERGDSAVYLCASSSKRNTGELFFGEGSRLTVL.

The chain uses TRBV9 and TRBJ1-2; D is ambiguous. CDR3 length: 14 amino acids. Germline V lookup: CDR1 SGDLS, CDR2 YYNGEE. The germline V and J ends were trimmed by 1 base and 0 bases, with 7 bases remaining between them. The CDR3 nucleotides are TGTGCCAGCAGCGTATTTGGATCTAACTATGGCTACACCTTC. This sequence encodes CASSVFGSNYGYTF.

This clonotype showed up many times. Compared with germline, one end of the junction differs, possibly owing to a read error. J is TRBJ2-7 and V is TRBV28; TRBD2 matches at 14 bases. Germline-derived CDR1 and CDR2 are MDHEN and SYDVKM. The CDR3 loop spans 13 amino acids. CDR3 sequence reads: CASSLSRTSGRHF. The CDR3 DNA reads as TGTGCCAGCAGTCTCTCTAGGACTAGCGGGAGGCACTTC.

This clonotype came up many times. This chain uses TRBV27 with TRBJ2-7; 11 bases are shared with TRBD2. V trimming: 0 bases; J trimming: 2 bases; junction bases outside the gene matches: 3. The CDR3 runs to 16 residues. The germline CDR1 and CDR2 sequences are MNHEY and SMNVEV (reference sequence). CDR3 protein: CASSLSRLAGPYEQYF. The CDR3, as DNA: TGTGCCAGCAGTTTATCCCGACTAGCGGGGCCCTACGAGCAGTACTTC.

This clonotype was found many times. The rearrangement uses TRBV20-1 and TRBJ2-1, with 10 bases fitting TRBD2. The CDR3 totals 15 residues. Germline lookup yields CDR1 DFQATT and CDR2 SNEGSKA (reference sequence). V lost 3 bases to trimming and J lost 4 bases; unmatched junction nucleotides: 6. CDR3 nucleotides: TGCAGTGCTAGCGAACTAGCGGGACTTTACAATGAGCAGTTCTTC. Its translation: CSASELAGLYNEQFF.

The V call is TRBV30, the J call TRBJ1-6, with D maybe TRBD1 (6 bases). CDR3 length: 15 residues. CDR1 is GTSNPN, CDR2 SVGIG, per germline (reference sequence). V was trimmed by 1 base and J by 9 bases, leaving 16 bases between them. The CDR3 reads CAWSAGGHLVSPLHF. As DNA, the CDR3 is TGTGCCTGGAGTGCTGGGGGACACCTTGTTTCACCCCTCCACTTT.

This clonotype was counted ten times or more. The rearrangement links TRBV20-1 to TRBJ1-5, with a tentative D call TRBD1 (5 bases). Trimming took 5 bases from V and 1 from J, leaving 9 bases between them. Germline CDR1 reads DFQATT; CDR2 reads SNEGSKA (reference sequence). The CDR3 extends over 13 amino acids. The CDR3 coding sequence is TGCAGTGCTCCCGGGGACAGCAATCAGCCCCAGCATTTT. It encodes CSAPGDSNQPQHF.

There are many counts of this clonotype. The chain couples TRBV3-1 to TRBJ1-1; D is uncertain. In germline, CDR1 is LGHDT, CDR2 YNNKEL (reference sequence). This CDR3 has 13 residues. Trimming pared 4 bases from V and 4 bases from J, leaving 10 bases between. CDR3 DNA: TGTGCCAGCAGCCGGGTCGAAGGCACTGAAGCTTTCTTT. This translates into CASSRVEGTEAFF.

The chain joins TRBV9 to TRBJ1-6, with unresolved D. V gave up 0 bases and J gave up 6 bases, with 7 bases separating them. CDR1 is SGDLS, CDR2 YYNGEE, per germline. The CDR3 has 14 residues. This chain's CDR3 is CASSVVDSNSPLHF. Written as DNA, the CDR3 is TGTGCCAGCAGCGTAGTGGACTCTAATTCACCCCTCCACTTT.

This clonotype was seen many times. V is TRBV12-5 and J is TRBJ1-2; no clear D gene. The CDR3 runs 15 residues. Germline V CDR1 and CDR2: LGHNT, FRNRAP. V lost 0 bases to trimming and J lost 3 bases, with 11 bases between them. CDR3 bases: TGTGCTAGTGGTTTGGTTCCCTGGGCCGACTATGGCTACACCTTC. This gives the protein CASGLVPWADYGYTF.

The rearrangement uses TRBV20-1 and TRBJ1-5, with a weak D call TRBD1 (5 bases). The CDR3 is 16 residues long. V lost 4 bases to trimming and J lost 2 bases, with 18 bases between them. Per germline, CDR1 DFQATT and CDR2 SNEGSKA (reference sequence). The DNA of the CDR3 is TGCAGTGCTACCCGGCCCTATGGGGGTGGCAATCAGCCCCAGCATTTT. Translating it yields CSATRPYGGGNQPQHF.

This clonotype was seen ten or more times. The V call is TRBV5-6, the J call TRBJ2-7, with 7 bases matching TRBD1. From germline, CDR1 is SGHDT and CDR2 YYEEEE. V lost 3 bases, J lost 2 bases, and 8 bases stayed unmatched. This CDR3 region has 15 residues. The CDR3 is CASSYGDSRPYEQYF. For the CDR3, the DNA is TGTGCCAGCAGCTACGGGGACAGCCGACCCTACGAGCAGTACTTC.

The gene calls are TRBV25-1 and TRBJ2-7; 8 bases line up with TRBD2. Germline-derived CDR1 and CDR2 are MGHDK and SYGVNS. The trim removed 2 bases at V and 4 bases at J, leaving 16 bases unmatched. This CDR3 is built from 18 residues. The CDR3 nucleotides are TGTGCCAGCAGTGAAGGAGTAAGGAGCGGGAGTGGTGTTTACGAGCAGTACTTC. It encodes CASSEGVRSGSGVYEQYF.

This clonotype has just a few counts. Germline and junction disagree at one end, which may indicate a read error. CDR3: CASSFDPGPEAQYF. CDR3 nucleotides: TGTGCCAGCAGTTTTGATCCGGGACCAGAGGCCCAGTACTTC. The chain carries TRBV6-5 and TRBJ2-5; D tentatively fits TRBD1 or TRBD2 (5 bases each). This CDR3 region has 14 residues. Germline lookup yields CDR1 MNHEY and CDR2 SVGAGI.

This clonotype was counted many times. The CDR3 loop reads CASSLVQGKTGELFF. Here the CDR3 DNA reads TGCGCCAGCAGCTTGGTTCAGGGGAAAACCGGGGAGCTGTTTTTT. The rearrangement uses TRBV5-1 and TRBJ2-2; possible D gene TRBD1, 6 bases. The CDR3 sequence is 15 residues long. The germline CDR1 and CDR2 sequences are SGHRS and YFSETQ. Trimming removed 0 bases at V and 5 bases at J, with 11 bases between.

The V and J genes are TRBV18 and TRBJ1-6, with 7 bases aligning to TRBD1. Germline trimming cut 3 bases from V and 11 bases from J; bases unmatched to any gene: 10. From germline, CDR1 is KGHSH and CDR2 LQKENI. The CDR3 is 15 amino acids. CDR3 nucleotides: TGTGCCAGCTCACCCCCAGGGGGTCCGGATCCACCCCTCCACTTT. This codes for CASSPPGGPDPPLHF.

This chain joins TRBV6-2 or TRBV6-3 and TRBJ1-5; the D gene is possibly TRBD1 (5 bases). The germline V gene encodes CDR1 MNHEY and CDR2 SVGEGT. CDR3 length: 17 residues. Trimming took off 0 bases at V and 5 bases at J, with 17 bases between the two ends. The CDR3 loop reads CASSYSTGTFLDQPQHF. In nucleotides, the CDR3 is TGTGCCAGCAGTTACTCGACGGGGACCTTTCTAGATCAGCCCCAGCATTTT.

This rearrangement joins TRBV19 to TRBJ1-5, with 11 bases identical to TRBD1. After removal of 6 bases from V and 3 bases from J, the junction contained 7 bases not matched to a gene. Germline assignment: CDR1 LNHDA and CDR2 SQIVND (reference sequence). The CDR3 has 16 residues. The CDR3 is CASRRTGGIDNQPQHF. CDR3 DNA sequence: TGTGCCAGTAGACGGACAGGGGGCATCGACAATCAGCCCCAGCATTTT.